The entry below gives a single TCR beta chain sequence along with its context. As yet, its antigen is unknown. Treatment specified: oral pan-JAK inhibitor, 5-10 mg twice daily. Germline CDR1 is PRHDT and CDR2 is FYEKMQ (reference sequence). The CDR3 runs 13 residues. V lost 3 bases to trimming and J lost 5 bases, with 10 bases between them. These data originate in a study of CD8+ T cells in alopecia areata. Study-wide context: Patients received oral tofacitinib, 5 to 10 mg twice daily, for moderate-to-severe alopecia areata.

TCR sequencing used cDNA made by reverse transcription of extracted RNA. Measured with immunoSEQ multiplex PCR; TCRdb has only the in-frame clones, and not every one. The table lists 150,000 to 200,000 clones, around three fifths of them singletons, with 1% in the top ten. The study's findings and limits: Between patients, shared TCR sequences were less clear than in mice. This was possibly due in part to HLA diversity in the patient population. Significant decreases in scalp clonality and expanded CD8+ clones followed tofacitinib treatment.

The chain is built from TRBV13 and TRBJ1-2; no firm D call. The sequenced sample was CD4+ T cells sorted from blood, obtained at week 24, from a patient treated with tofacitinib. The source of this sequence is a human donor with alopecia areata. CDR3 sequence reads: CASSLNRVYGYTF. The CDR3 DNA is TGTGCCAGCAGCTTGAACAGAGTATATGGCTACACCTTC.